This T cell receptor (beta chain) is from a study of blood T cell repertoires in COVID-19. At the level of the study: COVID-19 samples collected from the United States, Italy and Spain covered acute and convalescent phases.

TCRdb's copy holds only in-frame clones and misses some; the assay was immunoSEQ multiplex PCR. This sample has 200,000 to 300,000 clones; roughly 86% occur once, and the top ten carry roughly an eighth. V lost 7 bases, J lost 0 bases, and 6 bases stayed unmatched. The CDR3 consists of 14 residues. Per the germline V gene, CDR1 is MDHEN and CDR2 is SYDVKM. The specimen was peripheral blood. This clonotype was obtained from an elderly man with acute or convalescent COVID-19. J is TRBJ2-7 and V is TRBV28; TRBD1 matches at 7 bases. The CDR3 nucleotides are TGTGCCAGCACCTGGGCAGGGGGCTCCTACGAGCAGTACTTC. Translated, it gives CASTWAGGSYEQYF.